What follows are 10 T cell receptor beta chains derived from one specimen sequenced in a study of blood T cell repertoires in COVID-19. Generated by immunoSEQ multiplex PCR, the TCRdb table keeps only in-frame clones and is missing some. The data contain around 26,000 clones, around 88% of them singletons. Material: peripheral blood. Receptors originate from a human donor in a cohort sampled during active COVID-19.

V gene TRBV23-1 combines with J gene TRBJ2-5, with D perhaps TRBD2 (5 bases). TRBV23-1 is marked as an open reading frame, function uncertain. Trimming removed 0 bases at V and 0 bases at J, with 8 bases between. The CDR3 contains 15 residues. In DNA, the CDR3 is TGCGCCAGCAGTCAATCGGAGGAGGACCAAGAGACCCAGTACTTC. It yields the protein CASSQSEEDQETQYF.

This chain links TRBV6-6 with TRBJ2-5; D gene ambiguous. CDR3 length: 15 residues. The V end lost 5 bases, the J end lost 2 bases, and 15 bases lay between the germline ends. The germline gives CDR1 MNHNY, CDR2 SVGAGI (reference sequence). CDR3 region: CASSPRLPGQETQYF. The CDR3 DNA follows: TGTGCCAGCAGTCCCCGACTCCCTGGGCAAGAGACCCAGTACTTC.

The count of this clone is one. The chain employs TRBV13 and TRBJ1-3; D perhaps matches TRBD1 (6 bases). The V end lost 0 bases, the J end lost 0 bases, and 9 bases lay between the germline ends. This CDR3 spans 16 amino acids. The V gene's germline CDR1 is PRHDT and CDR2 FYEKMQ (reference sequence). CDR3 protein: CASSLGTGDSGNTIYF. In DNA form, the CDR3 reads TGTGCCAGCAGCTTAGGGACAGGCGACTCTGGAAACACCATATATTTT.

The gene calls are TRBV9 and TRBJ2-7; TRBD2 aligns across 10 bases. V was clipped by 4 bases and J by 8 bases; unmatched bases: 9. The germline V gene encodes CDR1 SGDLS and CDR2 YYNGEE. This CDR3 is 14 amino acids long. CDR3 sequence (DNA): TGTGCCAGCAGCTCACTCACTAGCGGGGTAAAGCAGTACTTC. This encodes CASSSLTSGVKQYF.

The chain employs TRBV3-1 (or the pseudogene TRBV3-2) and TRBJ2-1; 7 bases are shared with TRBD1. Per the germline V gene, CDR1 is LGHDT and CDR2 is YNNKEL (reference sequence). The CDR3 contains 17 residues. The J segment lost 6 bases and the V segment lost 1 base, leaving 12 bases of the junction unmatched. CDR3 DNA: TGTGCCAGCAGCCAAGCCCCAACAGGGGCCGCAGGCAATGAGCAGTTCTTC. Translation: CASSQAPTGAAGNEQFF.

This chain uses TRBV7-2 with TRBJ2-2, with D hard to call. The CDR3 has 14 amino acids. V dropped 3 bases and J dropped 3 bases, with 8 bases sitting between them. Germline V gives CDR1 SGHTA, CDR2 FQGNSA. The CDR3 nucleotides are TGTGCCAGCAGCTTCAGTCCCGACACCGGGGAGCTGTTTTTT. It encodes CASSFSPDTGELFF.

In DNA, the CDR3 is TGTGCCAGCAGTGAACAGCGGGGAGGCGCAGATACGCAGTATTTT. It specifies CASSEQRGGADTQYF. The chain combines TRBV2 with TRBJ2-3, with TRBD2 identical over 7 bases. Germline V CDR1 and CDR2: SNHLY, FYNNEI. Trimming took 2 bases from V and 4 from J; bases not matched to a gene: 6. CDR3 length equals 15 residues.

The CDR3 protein is CASSHTGQEYGYTF. In nucleotides, the CDR3 is TGCGCCAGCAGCCATACCGGACAGGAATATGGCTACACCTTC. This rearrangement joins TRBV4-1 to TRBJ1-2; 7 bases are shared with TRBD1. The J segment lost 5 bases and the V segment lost 3 bases, leaving 6 bases of the junction unmatched. The CDR3 runs to 14 residues. Germline V CDR1 and CDR2: MGHRA, YSYEKL.

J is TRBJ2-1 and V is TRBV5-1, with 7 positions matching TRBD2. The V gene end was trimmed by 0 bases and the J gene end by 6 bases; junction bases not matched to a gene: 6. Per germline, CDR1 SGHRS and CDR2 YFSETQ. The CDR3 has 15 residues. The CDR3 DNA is TGCGCCAGCAGCTTGGCGGGACTAACCCTCAATGAGCAGTTCTTC. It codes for CASSLAGLTLNEQFF.

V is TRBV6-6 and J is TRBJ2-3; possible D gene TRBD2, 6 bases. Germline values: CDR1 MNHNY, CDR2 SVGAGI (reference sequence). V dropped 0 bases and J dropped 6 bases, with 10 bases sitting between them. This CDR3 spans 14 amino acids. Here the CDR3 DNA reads TGTGCCAGCAGTTACTCGACGGGAGCCGATACGCAGTATTTT. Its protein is CASSYSTGADTQYF.